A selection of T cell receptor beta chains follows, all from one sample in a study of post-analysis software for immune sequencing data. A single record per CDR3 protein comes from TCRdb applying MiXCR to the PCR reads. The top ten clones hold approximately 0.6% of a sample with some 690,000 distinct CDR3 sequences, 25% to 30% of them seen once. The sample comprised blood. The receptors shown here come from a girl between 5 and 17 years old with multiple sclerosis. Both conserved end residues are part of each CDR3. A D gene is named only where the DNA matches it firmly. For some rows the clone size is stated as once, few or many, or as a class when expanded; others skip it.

TGTGCCAGCAGCTTGGGCCCCCTGGGGCAGGGTCACAATCAGCCCCAGCATTTT	CASSLGPLGQGHNQPQHF	NA	TRBJ1-5	few	TRBV5-5
TGTGCCAGCAGCTTGCCCGGGGGCGGGTACAATGAGCAGTTCTTC	CASSLPGGGYNEQFF	NA	TRBJ2-1	many	TRBV5-5
TGCGCCAGCAGCTTGGGTCCCGGGCAGCTCCCATACGAGCAGTACTTC	CASSLGPGQLPYEQYF	NA	TRBJ2-7	NA	TRBV5-1
TGTGCCAGTAGTAGTGGCATCGGAGAGACCCAGTACTTC	CASSSGIGETQYF	NA	TRBJ2-5	few	TRBV19
TGTGCCAGCAGTAGACTAGCGGAGCAAACAGATACGCAGTATTTT	CASSRLAEQTDTQYF	TRBD2	TRBJ2-3	NA	TRBV6-6
TGTGCCAGCAGCTATCGCGGGACAGGCCTTGTAGGCGGCCAGTACTTC	CASSYRGTGLVGGQYF	TRBD1	TRBJ2-7	few	TRBV5-6
TGTGCCGGTAGTCTCCGGGGCGGCCGACCCTACGAGCAGTACTTC	CAGSLRGGRPYEQYF	NA	TRBJ2-7	NA	TRBV19
TGTGCTAGTGGTTTGGTACTCGGAACTAGCACAGATACGCAGTATTTT	CASGLVLGTSTDTQYF	NA	TRBJ2-3	few	TRBV12-5
TGTGCCAGCAGTGCCAGACAGGGGGCTGGAGATACGCAGTATTTT	CASSARQGAGDTQYF	TRBD1	TRBJ2-3	many	TRBV2
TGCAGCGTTGTACCGGGACTAGCCTCCTACGAGCAGTACTTC	CSVVPGLASYEQYF	TRBD2	TRBJ2-7	many	TRBV29-1
TGTGCCAGCACCGAGGGTCTAGCCTATCTCGACGAGCAGTACTTC	CASTEGLAYLDEQYF	NA	TRBJ2-7	NA	TRBV6-1
TGCGCCAGCAGCTTGGAATGGGGGACAGGCCCCTCGGCTAACTATGGCTACACCTTC	CASSLEWGTGPSANYGYTF	TRBD1	TRBJ1-2	many	TRBV5-1
TGCGCCAGCAGCGATGGGGGGTCGGATGAGCAGTTCTTC	CASSDGGSDEQFF	NA	TRBJ2-1	many	TRBV10-1
TGTGCCAGCAGGTCAGGTGGCACAGATACGCAGTATTTT	CASRSGGTDTQYF	NA	TRBJ2-3	many	TRBV2
TGTGCCAGCAGTTTTCCGGAGACCTACAAGCAGTACTTC	CASSFPETYKQYF	NA	TRBJ2-5	once	TRBV28
TGCAGCGTTGGGGGGAACCCTCGCGAGAAACTGTTTTTT	CSVGGNPREKLFF	NA	TRBJ1-4	few	TRBV29-1
TGTGCCAGCAGCTACAGACTAGCGGGAGTTGGGGAGCTGTTTTTT	CASSYRLAGVGELFF	TRBD2	TRBJ2-2	NA	TRBV14
TGCGCCAGCAGCCAAGAGGGACAGGGGAACATTCAGTACTTC	CASSQEGQGNIQYF	TRBD1	TRBJ2-4	many	TRBV4-3
TGCGCCAGCAGTGAACTAGCTCGAGGGTACAATGAGCAGTTCTTC	CASSELARGYNEQFF	NA	TRBJ2-1	NA	TRBV10-1
TGTGTCAGTTCGGGGGACTATGGCTACACCTTC	CVSSGDYGYTF	NA	TRBJ1-2	NA	TRBV2
TGCTCTTCGGGAGACCTTAGCAATCAGCCCCAGCATTTT	CSSGDLSNQPQHF	NA	TRBJ1-5	few	TRBV19
TGTGCCAGCACCTTAGGCGATGGGGCCAACGTCCTGACTTTC	CASTLGDGANVLTF	NA	TRBJ2-6	few	TRBV6-1
TGTGCCGCCAGTGATTTCAGGGGGCGCCGCTATGGCTACACCTTC	CAASDFRGRRYGYTF	TRBD1	TRBJ1-2	NA	TRBV24-1
TGTGCCATCAAAAAGGGGCTCGGCACCGGGGAGCTGTTTTTT	CAIKKGLGTGELFF	NA	TRBJ2-2	few	TRBV10-3
TGCGCCAGCAGCTTGGATGGACAGGGAGCCGGGAAGACCCAGTACTTC	CASSLDGQGAGKTQYF	TRBD1	TRBJ2-5	NA	TRBV5-1
TGCGCCAGCAGCTTGGACTCCGCGGAGACCCAGTTCTTC	CASSLDSAETQFF	NA	TRBJ2-1	NA	TRBV5-1
TGTGCCAGCAGTCAAAACGGGGGCATTAATGAAAAACTGTTTTTT	CASSQNGGINEKLFF	NA	TRBJ1-4	NA	TRBV9
TGCAGCGTCCACGGGACTTTTAGCACAGATACGCAGTATTTT	CSVHGTFSTDTQYF	NA	TRBJ2-3	many	TRBV29-1
TGCGCCAGCAGCTTACCGGGCCCGGAAGCTTTCTTT	CASSLPGPEAFF	NA	TRBJ1-1	many	TRBV5-1
TGTGCCAGCAGCTTTTCGGGACAGGGGTTTGGGGCCAACGTCCTGACTTTC	CASSFSGQGFGANVLTF	TRBD1	TRBJ2-6	many	TRBV7-2
TGTGCCAGCAGCCGGAGGGACACCGCCTTCTATGGCTACACCTTC	CASSRRDTAFYGYTF	NA	TRBJ1-2	many	TRBV12-3/TRBV12-4
TGTGCCAGCAGCCTCTCGGACACGGAGCTGGGTGAGCAGTTCTTC	CASSLSDTELGEQFF	NA	TRBJ2-1	few	TRBV12-3/TRBV12-4
TGCGCCAGCAGCCAGTCCCCCGGGACAGGAGCCTACGAGCAGTACTTC	CASSQSPGTGAYEQYF	TRBD1	TRBJ2-7	few	TRBV4-3
TGTGCCAGCAGTTACAGTCACCACCCGGATACGCAGTATTTT	CASSYSHHPDTQYF	NA	TRBJ2-3	NA	TRBV6-2/TRBV6-3
TGTGTCAGCAGTGAAGAGGGGGCTAAGAATGAGCAGTTCTTC	CVSSEEGAKNEQFF	TRBD1	TRBJ2-1	NA	TRBV25-1
TGTGCCAGCAGTCCCCGACAGGGAGGGGGGCAAGAGACCCAGTACTTC	CASSPRQGGGQETQYF	NA	TRBJ2-5	NA	TRBV27
TGTGCCAGCAGCGTAGACTACTTCACCTCCTACAATGAGCAGTACTTC	CASSVDYFTSYNEQYF	NA	TRBJ2-7	NA	TRBV9
TGTGCCAGCAGCTCCCCCGTAGCGGGCCGGGAGACCCAGTACTTC	CASSSPVAGRETQYF	TRBD2	TRBJ2-5	NA	TRBV7-2
TGCAGTGCTTCGGTAGCGGGGGATACGCAGTATTTT	CSASVAGDTQYF	TRBD2	TRBJ2-3	NA	TRBV20-1
TGTGCCAGCAGCTCCCACGACAGGGGACCTTACAATGAGCAGTTCTTC	CASSSHDRGPYNEQFF	TRBD1	TRBJ2-1	NA	TRBV7-9
TGTGCCAGCAGCTTATTGGGCCGTGGCGAGCAGTACTTC	CASSLLGRGEQYF	NA	TRBJ2-7	few	TRBV7-2
TGTGCCAGCGGGACAGGGGGTGAGACCCAGTACTTC	CASGTGGETQYF	TRBD1	TRBJ2-5	few	TRBV6-5
TGCAGTGCTAGAGAGCTACTAGCGGGAGGGTGGGATACGCAGTATTTT	CSARELLAGGWDTQYF	TRBD2	TRBJ2-3	NA	TRBV20-1
TGCGCCAGCAGCACCCGGACTAGCGGGAGCGGGGATACGCAGTATTTT	CASSTRTSGSGDTQYF	TRBD2	TRBJ2-3	NA	TRBV5-1
TGTGCCAGCAGCTTATCTAGCAGCATGAACACTGAAGCTTTCTTT	CASSLSSSMNTEAFF	NA	TRBJ1-1	NA	TRBV7-9
TGTGCCAGCAGAGACTGGGTTGGGTATGGCTACACCTTC	CASRDWVGYGYTF	NA	TRBJ1-2	once	TRBV6-6
TGTGCCAGTAGCCGCACGGACAGGGGGAGGAATGAGCAGTTCTTC	CASSRTDRGRNEQFF	TRBD1	TRBJ2-1	NA	TRBV19
TGCAGTGCTAGGGACGCGGGACCACCCGGGGAGACCCAGTACTTC	CSARDAGPPGETQYF	NA	TRBJ2-5	NA	TRBV20-1
TGTGCCACCAGAAACAGGGGAAGGAACAATGAGCAGTTCTTC	CATRNRGRNNEQFF	TRBD1	TRBJ2-1	NA	TRBV3-1
TGCGCCAGCAGCTCTTATTCTGTGGACAATGAGCAGTTCTTC	CASSSYSVDNEQFF	NA	TRBJ2-1	NA	TRBV4-3
TGTGCCAGCAGCTTAGAAATGTGGGGCACTGAAGCTTTCTTT	CASSLEMWGTEAFF	NA	TRBJ1-1	once	TRBV11-1
TGTGCCACCAGCAGAGACTCGTTTAGTCGGCAGTACTTC	CATSRDSFSRQYF	NA	TRBJ2-5	many	TRBV15
TGTGCCAGCAGCTTAAACAGGGAAGGTGGGGAAGCTTTCTTT	CASSLNREGGEAFF	NA	TRBJ1-1	few	TRBV7-9
TGCAGTGCTAGAGTAGTCAGTCAAGAGACCCAGTACTTC	CSARVVSQETQYF	NA	TRBJ2-5	NA	TRBV20-1
TGTGCCACCAGCTTCGGGACAGCTACCTACGAGCAGTACTTC	CATSFGTATYEQYF	TRBD1	TRBJ2-7	few	TRBV15